These 26 T cell receptor beta chains originate from one sample sequenced in a study of T cells after yellow fever vaccination. From the 5' RACE reads, TCRdb called clonotypes with MiXCR, one entry per CDR3 protein. The sample records about 50,000 distinct CDR3 sequences, roughly 7.3% being singletons. The starting material was CD8+ T cells sorted from PBMCs, obtained approximately 16 days after the first yellow fever vaccination. The receptors were sampled from a man aged 18 to 30 who received the YFV17D yellow fever vaccine.

This clonotype was counted at least ten times. The CDR3 nucleotides are TGTGCCAGCAGTTTCGGACGATACCGTTCACCCCTCCACTTT. This encodes CASSFGRYRSPLHF. The chain links TRBV6-5 to TRBJ1-6; D is uncertain. CDR1 is MNHEY and CDR2 is SVGAGI in the germline V gene. This CDR3 has 14 residues. Trimming shortened V by 4 bases and J by 9 bases, and 13 bases separated the two germline ends.

This clonotype was detected many times. The V and J genes are TRBV14 and TRBJ2-5; 7 bases map to TRBD1. The germline V gene encodes CDR1 SGHDN and CDR2 FVKESK. V lost 1 base to trimming and J lost 2 bases; unmatched junction nucleotides: 1. This CDR3 spans 14 amino acids. Written as DNA, the CDR3 is TGTGCCAGCAGCCAAGGGGGACAGCAAGAGACCCAGTACTTC. Its translation is CASSQGGQQETQYF.

This clonotype was counted ten times or more. CDR3 nucleotides: TGCGCCAGCAGTGAAACCCGCACAGATACGCAGTATTTT. This sequence encodes CASSETRTDTQYF. The chain combines TRBV10-2 with TRBJ2-3; no firm D call. The V end lost 3 bases, the J end lost 1 base, and 5 bases lay between the germline ends. Germline V gene sequence: CDR1 WSHSY, CDR2 SAAADI. This CDR3 has 13 amino acids.

This clonotype was counted ten times or more. The chain carries TRBV20-1 and TRBJ2-5; 10 nucleotides agree with TRBD2. The CDR3 runs 13 residues. With V trimmed by 6 bases and J by 1 base, 2 bases remained unmatched. The V gene's germline CDR1 is DFQATT and CDR2 SNEGSKA (reference sequence). The CDR3 region is CSATSGVQETQYF. CDR3 nucleotides: TGCAGTGCCACTAGCGGGGTCCAAGAGACCCAGTACTTC.

The chain couples TRBV11-1 to TRBJ2-7; 11 bases match TRBD2. Germline assignment: CDR1 SGHAT and CDR2 FQDESV (reference sequence). This CDR3 is 20 amino acids long. The trim removed 3 bases at V and 1 base at J, leaving 17 bases unmatched. The CDR3 sequence: CASSLPPEASGGPPSYEQYF. The CDR3 coding sequence is TGTGCCAGCAGCTTGCCCCCGGAGGCTAGCGGGGGGCCACCATCCTACGAGCAGTACTTC. The full variable domain, with the rest looked up from reference TRBV11-1 and TRBJ2-7, is EAEVAQSPRYKITEKSQAVAFWCDPISGHATLYWYRQILGQGPELLVQFQDESVVDDSQLPKDRFSAERLKGVDSTLKIQPAELGDSAMYLCASSLPPEASGGPPSYEQYFGPGTRLTVT.

This clonotype was counted at least ten times. The rearrangement links TRBV29-1 to TRBJ2-5, with D perhaps matching TRBD2 (6 bases). Germline CDR1 SQVTM, CDR2 ANQGSEA. The ends were cut back, 6 bases at V and 0 bases at J, with 17 bases in the middle. The CDR3 length is 15 residues. The CDR3 sequence: CSVEQGLSYQETQYF. In nucleotides, the CDR3 is TGCAGCGTAGAGCAGGGACTCTCTTACCAAGAGACCCAGTACTTC.

In this sample, this clonotype turned up many times. V gene TRBV11-1 combines with J gene TRBJ2-1; either TRBD1 or TRBD2 may fit D (7 bases each). CDR3 size: 13 residues. Trimming stripped 4 bases from V and 10 bases from J, with 14 bases between. Germline V gives CDR1 SGHAT, CDR2 FQDESV (reference sequence). Here the CDR3 DNA reads TGTGCCAGCAGCTCCTACAGGGGAGGGGAGCAGTTCTTC. It encodes CASSSYRGGEQFF.

This clonotype was seen at least ten times. The V call is TRBV20-1, the J call TRBJ2-1; D is tentatively TRBD1 or TRBD2 (5 bases each). Germline CDR1 is DFQATT and CDR2 is SNEGSKA (reference sequence). Between the trimmed V and J ends, which lost 1 base and 9 bases, there was a span of 19 bases. This CDR3 has 15 amino acids. The CDR3 loop reads CSARVSGRGDREQFF. CDR3 DNA sequence: TGCAGTGCTAGAGTGTCGGGACGTGGGGACCGTGAGCAGTTCTTC.

This clonotype occurred many times. This CDR3 reads CASSADSNSNQPQHF. The DNA of the CDR3 is TGTGCCAGCAGTGCGGACAGCAATAGCAATCAGCCCCAGCATTTT. The chain has TRBV28 and TRBJ1-5, with D perhaps TRBD1 (6 bases). Germline lookup yields CDR1 MDHEN and CDR2 SYDVKM. This CDR3 spans 15 amino acids. V lost 5 bases to trimming and J lost 0 bases, with 11 bases between them. Combining the CDR3 with reference TRBV28 and TRBJ1-5 gives the whole variable domain DVKVTQSSRYLVKRTGEKVFLECVQDMDHENMFWYRQDPGLGLRLIYFSYDVKMKEKGDIPEGYSVSREKKERFSLILESASTNQTSMYLCASSADSNSNQPQHFGDGTRLSIL.

On this clonotype: With a much larger clone just one base away, this may be a read error. The chain carries TRBV7-3 and TRBJ2-2; D is uncertain. From germline, CDR1 is SGHTA and CDR2 FQGTGA. The CDR3 runs to 15 residues. Trimming cost V 1 base and J 6 bases, with 12 bases left between them. This CDR3 is CASSLIGPNSGELFF. The CDR3 region has the DNA TGTGCCAGCAGCTTAATAGGGCCAAACTCCGGGGAGCTGTTTTTT.

Ten or more counts support this clonotype. CDR3 sequence reads: CASSPRLAGGRETQYF. The CDR3 DNA is TGTGCCAGCAGCCCCAGACTAGCGGGGGGGCGGGAGACCCAGTACTTC. V gene TRBV6-5 combines with J gene TRBJ2-5, with 14 bases that match TRBD2. The ends lost 6 bases at V and 5 bases at J; junction bases unmatched: 8. The CDR3 is 16 residues long. Germline V gene sequence: CDR1 MNHEY, CDR2 SVGAGI.

This clonotype was detected many times. The J gene is TRBJ2-2, the V gene TRBV12-3 or TRBV12-4; no reliable D call. The CDR3 is made up of 13 amino acids. V lost 5 bases to trimming and J lost 3 bases, with 7 bases between them. This CDR3 reads CASSPHHTGELFF. The CDR3 region has the DNA TGTGCCAGCAGTCCCCATCACACCGGGGAGCTGTTTTTT.

This clonotype was found many times. The chain employs TRBV7-8 and TRBJ2-4; D is undetermined. Germline CDR1 and CDR2: SGHVS and FQNEAQ. This CDR3 spans 11 amino acids. V dropped 5 bases and J dropped 7 bases, with 6 bases sitting between them. CDR3 region: CASSPGNIQYF. The DNA of the CDR3 is TGTGCCAGCAGCCCTGGGAACATTCAGTACTTC.

This chain connects TRBV7-6 to TRBJ2-3; 12 bases match TRBD2. CDR3 length: 17 residues. After removal of 5 bases from V and 3 bases from J, the junction contained 9 bases not matched to a gene. In germline, CDR1 is SGHVS, CDR2 FNYEAQ. This chain's CDR3 is CASSVRLAGALTDTQYF. The CDR3 DNA reads TGTGCCAGCAGCGTCAGACTAGCGGGGGCCTTAACAGATACGCAGTATTTT.

As to this clonotype: This sequence may be a read error, since a much larger clone differs from it by one base. The rearrangement uses TRBV5-1 and TRBJ2-1; D is possibly TRBD2 (7 bases). The germline V gene has CDR1 SGHRS and CDR2 YFSETQ. This CDR3 comprises 15 residues. The CDR3 DNA sequence: TGCGCCAGCAGCTTGGGGGGGGGCGCATCAAATGAGCAGTCCTTC. Translated: CASSLGGGASNEQSF. The full variable domain, rest sourced from reference TRBV5-1 and TRBJ2-1, is KAGVTQTPRYLIKTRGQQVTLSCSPISGHRSVSWYQQTPGQGLQFLFEYFSETQRNKGNFPGRFSGRQFSNSRSEMNVSTLELGDSALYLCASSLGGGASNEQSFGPGTRLTVL.

The chain is built from TRBV4-3 and TRBJ2-7; D is unclear. The ends were cut back, 0 bases at V and 1 base at J, with 10 bases in the middle. This CDR3 has 15 amino acids. Per germline, CDR1 LGHNA and CDR2 YSLEER. CDR3 protein: CASSQEATNSYEQYF. DNA of the CDR3: TGCGCCAGCAGCCAAGAAGCTACTAATTCCTACGAGCAGTACTTC.

V gene TRBV7-6 combines with J gene TRBJ2-7, with D hard to call. Trimming took 4 bases from V and 6 from J, leaving 16 bases between them. The CDR3 runs 14 residues. Per the germline V gene, CDR1 is SGHVS and CDR2 is FNYEAQ. The CDR3 loop reads CASSSGPARREQYF. The CDR3 region has the DNA TGTGCCAGCAGCTCCGGGCCGGCCCGGCGCGAGCAGTACTTC.

This clonotype was found many times. This chain connects TRBV12-3 or TRBV12-4 to TRBJ1-2, with 7 bases matching TRBD1. V gave up 6 bases and J gave up 6 bases; unmatched junction bases: 7. The CDR3 totals 13 residues. CDR3 loop: CASSLQGIDGYTF. The CDR3, as DNA: TGTGCCAGCAGCTTACAGGGGATCGATGGCTACACCTTC.

Ten or more counts support this clonotype. The J gene is TRBJ1-2, the V gene TRBV6-2 or TRBV6-3, with 7 bases identical to TRBD1. Per germline, CDR1 MNHEY and CDR2 SVGEGT. After removal of 4 bases from V and 8 bases from J, the junction contained 10 bases not matched to a gene. The CDR3 consists of 14 residues. The CDR3 DNA follows: TGTGCCAGCAGTTCCGACAGGGCCTTAGAGGGCTACACCTTC. Protein: CASSSDRALEGYTF.

This chain joins TRBV20-1 and TRBJ2-1; 9 positions agree with TRBD1. The CDR3 contains 19 residues. Looked up from germline, CDR1 is DFQATT and CDR2 is SNEGSKA (reference sequence). Losses at the gene ends were 6 bases for V and 0 bases for J; bases not matched to a gene: 18. The DNA of the CDR3 is TGCAGTGCCGACGTGGCTGCGGGACAGGGTTTAAACTCCTACAATGAGCAGTTCTTC. Its translation is CSADVAAGQGLNSYNEQFF.

This clonotype was picked up many times. V is TRBV7-7 and J is TRBJ2-2, with D unclear. Germline assignment: CDR1 SSHAT and CDR2 FNYEAQ (reference sequence). Trimming left V 8 bases short and J 4 bases short, with 11 bases between. The CDR3 has 13 residues. CDR3 sequence reads: CASFHRLTGELFF. The CDR3, as DNA: TGTGCCAGCTTTCACAGACTCACCGGGGAGCTGTTTTTT. The full variable domain, with the rest looked up from reference TRBV7-7 and TRBJ2-2, is GAGVSQSPRYKVTKRGQDVTLRCDPISSHATLYWYQQALGQGPEFLTYFNYEAQPDKSGLPSDRFSAERPEGSISTLTIQRTEQRDSAMYRCASFHRLTGELFFGEGSRLTVL.

At least ten counts were recorded for this clonotype. This rearrangement joins TRBV5-6 to TRBJ2-3, with D unclear. Germline V gene sequence: CDR1 SGHDT, CDR2 YYEEEE. V lost 1 base and J lost 1, with 7 bases in between. The CDR3 is 14 amino acids. For the CDR3, the DNA is TGTGCCAGCAGCTTGAGCCAGGGCACAGATACGCAGTATTTT. This codes for CASSLSQGTDTQYF.

The rearrangement links TRBV5-6 to TRBJ1-5; 9 bases are shared with TRBD1. CDR1 and CDR2 (germline): SGHDT, YYEEEE. This CDR3 is built from 14 residues. Losses at the gene ends were 4 bases for V and 5 bases for J; bases not matched to a gene: 4. CDR3 sequence reads: CASSSNRGHQPQHF. DNA for the CDR3: TGTGCCAGCAGCAGCAACAGGGGGCATCAGCCCCAGCATTTT.

This clonotype was found a few times. This rearrangement joins TRBV6-5 to TRBJ2-1; 8 nucleotides line up with TRBD2. CDR3 length: 14 residues. CDR1 and CDR2 from the germline V gene are MNHEY and SVGAGI. V trimming: 2 bases; J trimming: 9 bases; junction bases outside the gene matches: 6. This chain's CDR3 is CASSYGAGVGEQFF. CDR3 DNA: TGTGCCAGCAGTTACGGAGCGGGGGTGGGTGAGCAGTTCTTC.

The chain joins TRBV30 to TRBJ2-7, with a weak D call TRBD2 (6 bases). The germline CDR1 and CDR2 sequences are GTSNPN and SVGIG (reference sequence). V was trimmed by 2 bases and J by 2 bases, leaving 13 bases between them. The CDR3 contains 14 residues. CDR3 in DNA: TGTGCCTGGAGTTCACGGACGGGGGCCTACGAGCAGTACTTC. Residues: CAWSSRTGAYEQYF.

The V and J genes are TRBV7-6 and TRBJ1-1; TRBD1 aligns across 8 bases. The length of the CDR3 is 14 residues. CDR1 and CDR2 (germline): SGHVS, FNYEAQ. V lost 7 bases and J lost 3; bases outside the gene matches: 7. CDR3 residues: CASTRQGADTEAFF. In DNA form, the CDR3 reads TGTGCCAGCACCCGGCAGGGGGCGGACACTGAAGCTTTCTTT.